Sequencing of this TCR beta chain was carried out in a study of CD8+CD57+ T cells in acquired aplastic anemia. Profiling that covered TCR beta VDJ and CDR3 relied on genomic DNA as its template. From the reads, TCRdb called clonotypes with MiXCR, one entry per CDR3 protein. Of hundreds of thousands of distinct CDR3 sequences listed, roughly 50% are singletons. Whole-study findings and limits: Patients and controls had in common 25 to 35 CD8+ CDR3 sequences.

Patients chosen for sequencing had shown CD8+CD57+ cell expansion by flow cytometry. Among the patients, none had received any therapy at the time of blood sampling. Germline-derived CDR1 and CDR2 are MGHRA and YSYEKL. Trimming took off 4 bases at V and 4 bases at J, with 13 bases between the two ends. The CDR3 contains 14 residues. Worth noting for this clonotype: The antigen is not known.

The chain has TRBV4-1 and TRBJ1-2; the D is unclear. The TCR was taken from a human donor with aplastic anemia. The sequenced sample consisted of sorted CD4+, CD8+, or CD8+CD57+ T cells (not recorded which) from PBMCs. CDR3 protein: CASSPPGVVYGYTF. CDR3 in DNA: TGCGCCAGCAGCCCGCCTGGGGTGGTCTATGGCTACACCTTC.